The TCR beta chain described here comes from a study of CXCR3-negative and CXCR3-positive naive CD8 T cells. In regard to this clonotype: Its antigen is currently unknown.

Overall study results and limits: Hydrophobicity of TRB CDR3s was greater in CXCR3-positive naive cells than in CXCR3-negative naive cells.

The CDR3 is 14 amino acids. Germline lookup yields CDR1 DFQATT and CDR2 SNEGSKA (reference sequence). Through 5' RACE with UMI labels, the TRB cDNA libraries were prepared. One entry per CDR3 protein, without DNA, is what TCRdb gives after re-calling the 5' RACE reads. This listing includes about 98,000 distinct CDR3 sequences. Sample: naive CXCR3+ CD8+ T cells from blood. Subset denoted: CD45RO-CCR7+CD27+CD95- naive CD8+ T cells expressing CXCR3 (TNR3+). The clonotype comes from a human donor in good health. Some clones in this sample may be carry-over from other donors' samples. The chain employs TRBV20-1 and TRBJ2-1; TCRdb indicates TRBD1, and absent DNA this call remains unverified. The CDR3 region is CSASRGTGDNEQFF.